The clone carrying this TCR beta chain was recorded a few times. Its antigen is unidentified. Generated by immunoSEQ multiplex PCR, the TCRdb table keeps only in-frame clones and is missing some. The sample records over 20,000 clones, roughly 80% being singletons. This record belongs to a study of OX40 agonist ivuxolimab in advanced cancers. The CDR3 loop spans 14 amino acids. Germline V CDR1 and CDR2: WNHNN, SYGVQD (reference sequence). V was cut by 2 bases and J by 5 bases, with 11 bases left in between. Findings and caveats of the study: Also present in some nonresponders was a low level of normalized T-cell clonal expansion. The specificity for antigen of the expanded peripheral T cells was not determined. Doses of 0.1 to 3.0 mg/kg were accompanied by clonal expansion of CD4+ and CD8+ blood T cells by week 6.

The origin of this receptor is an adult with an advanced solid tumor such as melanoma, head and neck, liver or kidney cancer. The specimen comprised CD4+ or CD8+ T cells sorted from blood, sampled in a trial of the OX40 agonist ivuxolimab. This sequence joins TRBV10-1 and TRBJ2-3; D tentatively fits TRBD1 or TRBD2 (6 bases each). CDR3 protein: CASSERGAGDTQYF. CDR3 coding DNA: TGCGCCAGCAGTGAGAGGGGGGCGGGAGATACGCAGTATTTT.